The 24 T cell receptor beta chains in this list originate from one sample, sequenced in a study of early T cells in non-severe SARS-CoV-2 infection. TCRdb redid the calling of the 5' RACE reads with MiXCR, one entry per CDR3 protein. The repertoire holds tens of thousands of distinct CDR3 sequences, with approximately 9.4% as singletons. Material: whole blood. Every receptor here comes from an adult who was a healthcare worker with PCR-confirmed SARS-CoV-2 infection or an uninfected control (not recorded which).

This chain links TRBV3-1 with TRBJ2-7; D is unresolved. Trimming left V 1 base short and J 2 bases short, with 9 bases between. The CDR3 consists of 14 residues. CDR1 is LGHDT and CDR2 is YNNKEL in the germline V gene (reference sequence). CDR3 loop: CASSQVHGAYEQYF. The CDR3 coding sequence is TGTGCCAGCAGCCAAGTTCATGGAGCCTACGAGCAGTACTTC.

This clonotype was detected ten times or more. The chain is built from TRBV12-3 or TRBV12-4 and TRBJ2-5; D is possibly TRBD1 or TRBD2 (6 bases each). The CDR3 consists of 15 residues. Trimming shortened V by 6 bases and J by 4 bases, and 18 bases separated the two germline ends. The CDR3 is CASSLPEGGRETQYF. CDR3 in DNA: TGTGCCAGCAGCCTCCCTGAGGGGGGACGAGAGACCCAGTACTTC.

This clonotype has just a few counts. The chain carries TRBV7-2 and TRBJ2-3; D unresolved. CDR3 length: 13 residues. V lost 6 bases, J lost 0 bases, and 7 bases lay in between. Per germline, CDR1 SGHTA and CDR2 FQGNSA. CDR3 in DNA: TGTGCCAGCAGGAGTGCTAGCACAGATACGCAGTATTTT. This encodes CASRSASTDTQYF.

The chain is built from TRBV6-6 and TRBJ2-1; 8 bases fit TRBD1. CDR3 length equals 13 residues. V gave up 8 bases and J gave up 6 bases; unmatched junction bases: 6. Germline CDR1 and CDR2: MNHNY and SVGAGI (reference sequence). This chain's CDR3 is CASRTGSGNEQFF. The CDR3 region has the DNA TGTGCCAGCCGGACAGGGTCGGGCAATGAGCAGTTCTTC.

The chain carries TRBV24-1 and TRBJ2-7; D uncertain. The germline CDR1 and CDR2 sequences are KGHDR and SFDVKD. V dropped 2 bases and J dropped 5 bases, with 18 bases sitting between them. The CDR3 sequence is 16 residues long. The CDR3 here is CATSDSTLPGLDEQYF. The CDR3 bases are TGTGCCACCAGTGATTCCACCCTCCCGGGTCTCGACGAGCAGTACTTC.

This chain links TRBV4-3 with TRBJ1-1; D possibly corresponds to TRBD1 (5 bases). CDR3 length: 13 amino acids. Looked up from germline, CDR1 is LGHNA and CDR2 is YSLEER. V dropped 4 bases and J dropped 8 bases, with 14 bases sitting between them. CDR3 bases: TGCGCCAGCAGCCCAGGGATCCAGCCGGAAGCTTTCTTT. Protein: CASSPGIQPEAFF.

This clonotype has only a few counts. The V gene is TRBV12-3 or TRBV12-4, the J gene TRBJ2-7; 9 bases align to TRBD2. The CDR3 loop spans 12 amino acids. Trimming cost V 7 bases and J 6 bases; bases outside gene matches: 4. CDR3: CASTPRGGEQYF. In nucleotides, the CDR3 is TGTGCCAGCACCCCGCGGGGGGGCGAGCAGTACTTC.

Many counts were recorded for this clonotype. CDR3 bases: TGCAGCGTTGGTCAGGCAATCTACAATGAGCAGTTCTTC. Its protein product is CSVGQAIYNEQFF. The chain joins TRBV29-1 to TRBJ2-1; D is unresolved. There are 13 residues in the CDR3. The germline gives CDR1 SQVTM, CDR2 ANQGSEA. V lost 4 bases to trimming and J lost 3 bases, with 10 bases between them.

The chain is built from TRBV9 and TRBJ2-7, with 9 nucleotides matching TRBD2. The J segment lost 3 bases and the V segment lost 0 bases, leaving 10 bases of the junction unmatched. This CDR3 comprises 17 residues. Germline V gene sequence: CDR1 SGDLS, CDR2 YYNGEE. This chain's CDR3 is CASSVATKASGDYEQYF. In nucleotides, the CDR3 is TGTGCCAGCAGCGTAGCTACTAAGGCTAGCGGGGACTACGAGCAGTACTTC.

This clonotype has at least ten counts. The rearrangement uses TRBV7-3 and TRBJ2-5; D is undetermined. In germline, CDR1 is SGHTA, CDR2 FQGTGA. The CDR3 is made up of 13 amino acids. V dropped 1 base and J dropped 5 bases, with 8 bases sitting between them. The CDR3 region is CASSLIASETQYF. The CDR3, as DNA: TGTGCCAGCAGCTTAATTGCCTCCGAGACCCAGTACTTC.

This clonotype was counted ten times or more. The chain links TRBV29-1 to TRBJ1-3, with D possibly matching TRBD1 (5 bases). Trimming shortened V by 7 bases and J by 2 bases, and 12 bases separated the two germline ends. From germline, CDR1 is SQVTM and CDR2 ANQGSEA. The CDR3 is made up of 13 amino acids. The CDR3 is CSARTGAGNTIYF. As DNA, the CDR3 is TGCAGCGCTCGAACAGGCGCTGGAAACACCATATATTTT.

The V gene is TRBV14, the J gene TRBJ2-3; TRBD1 agrees at 9 bases. V lost 4 bases and J lost 2; bases outside the gene matches: 10. Germline V gives CDR1 SGHDN, CDR2 FVKESK. This CDR3 spans 17 amino acids. The CDR3 spells CASSLRRGQGYTDTQYF. DNA of the CDR3: TGTGCCAGCAGCCTAAGACGGGGACAGGGCTACACAGATACGCAGTATTTT.

This clonotype has a count of ten or more. The rearrangement uses TRBV7-2 and TRBJ2-1; 8 bases fit TRBD2. Germline CDR1 reads SGHTA; CDR2 reads FQGNSA. The J segment lost 3 bases and the V segment lost 5 bases, leaving 6 bases of the junction unmatched. The CDR3 is 15 amino acids. The chain's CDR3 is CASSNSGTSYNEQFF. In DNA, the CDR3 is TGTGCCAGCAGCAACTCCGGGACTAGCTACAATGAGCAGTTCTTC.

A word on this clonotype: Possible read error: a much larger clone is one base away. The rearrangement links TRBV28 to TRBJ1-1, with D possibly being TRBD1 (6 bases). Germline V lookup: CDR1 MDHEN, CDR2 SYDVKM. CDR3 length: 14 residues. The CDR3: CANSSSQGFSEAFF. CDR3 DNA: TGTGCCAACAGTTCATCACAGGGATTCTCTGAAGCTTTCTTT.

This clonotype showed up many times. This chain connects TRBV7-2 to TRBJ1-2; weak D call: TRBD1 (5 bases). Trimming left V 1 base short and J 4 bases short, with 13 bases between. Germline V CDR1 and CDR2: SGHTA, FQGNSA. The CDR3 totals 15 residues. For the CDR3, the DNA is TGTGCCAGCAGCTTAGGGGTTCAGGGAACCTATGGCTACACCTTC. Its protein is CASSLGVQGTYGYTF.

The J gene is TRBJ2-3, the V gene TRBV9, with D possibly TRBD1 on 5 matching bases. V lost 4 bases and J 2 bases, leaving 11 bases between the germline ends. The CDR3 sequence is 14 residues long. Germline CDR1 and CDR2: SGDLS and YYNGEE. The CDR3 region is CASSTRQSTDTQYF. DNA for the CDR3: TGTGCCAGCAGCACAAGACAGTCCACAGATACGCAGTATTTT.

This clonotype was counted only a few times. V usage is TRBV28 and J usage is TRBJ2-1, with D perhaps TRBD2 (7 bases). The CDR3 covers 13 residues. CDR1 is MDHEN and CDR2 is SYDVKM in the germline V gene. V was trimmed by 2 bases and J by 9 bases, leaving 11 bases between them. The CDR3 region is CASSLKRGGEQFF. The CDR3 DNA reads TGTGCCAGCAGTTTAAAGAGGGGGGGTGAGCAGTTCTTC.

Ten or more counts support this clonotype. This chain links TRBV12-3 or TRBV12-4 with TRBJ2-3; D could derive from TRBD1 or TRBD2 (5 bases each). V was clipped by 3 bases and J by 7 bases, with 20 bases between them. The CDR3 spans 16 residues. CDR3 residues: CASSFDPKLGEYTQYF. The CDR3 coding sequence is TGTGCCAGCAGTTTCGATCCAAAGTTGGGGGAATATACGCAGTATTTT.

The rearrangement uses TRBV12-3 or TRBV12-4 and TRBJ1-1; TRBD1 might be the D (5 bases). V was pared by 4 bases and J by 5 bases, with 8 bases between. CDR3 length: 12 amino acids. CDR3 sequence reads: CASSSRQTEAFF. The DNA of the CDR3 is TGTGCCAGCAGTTCCCGACAGACTGAAGCTTTCTTT.

This clonotype was observed many times. The CDR3 spells CASSWDSTKSSTDTQYF. The DNA of the CDR3 is TGTGCCAGCAGCTGGGACAGCACTAAGTCGAGCACAGATACGCAGTATTTT. This chain links TRBV7-9 with TRBJ2-3; 7 bases are a match to TRBD1. CDR1 and CDR2 (germline): SEHNR, FQNEAQ (reference sequence). The CDR3 consists of 17 residues. After removal of 4 bases from V and 0 bases from J, the junction contained 10 bases not matched to a gene.

This clonotype has at least ten counts. The genes are TRBV10-3 and TRBJ2-3, with 8 bases aligning to TRBD2. The germline gives CDR1 ENHRY, CDR2 SYGVKD. The trim removed 5 bases at V and 4 bases at J, leaving 8 bases unmatched. This CDR3 is 15 amino acids long. The CDR3 sequence: CAISPAGEGADTQYF. CDR3 sequence (DNA): TGTGCCATCAGTCCAGCGGGGGAAGGGGCAGATACGCAGTATTTT.

This clonotype was seen more than once but under ten times. The V and J genes are TRBV12-3 or TRBV12-4 and TRBJ2-7; 8 nucleotides align to TRBD1. Trimming took 3 bases from V and 4 from J; bases not matched to a gene: 5. The CDR3 runs 14 residues. CDR3 bases: TGTGCCAGCAGTTTCGGGACAGGCAAGTACGAGCAGTACTTC. Translated: CASSFGTGKYEQYF.

The J gene is TRBJ2-3, the V gene TRBV7-2; D perhaps matches TRBD2 (6 bases). The V and J ends lost 1 base and 5 bases respectively, with 16 bases between them. This CDR3 has 16 residues. CDR1 is SGHTA, CDR2 FQGNSA, per germline. CDR3 amino acids: CASSLDGSMGGDTQYF. The CDR3 coding sequence is TGTGCCAGCAGCTTAGATGGGTCCATGGGGGGAGATACGCAGTATTTT.

This clonotype was detected ten times or more. The chain links TRBV28 to TRBJ2-4; 9 bases map to TRBD2. The CDR3 consists of 16 residues. In germline, CDR1 is MDHEN, CDR2 SYDVKM. The V gene end was trimmed by 3 bases and the J gene end by 4 bases; junction bases not matched to a gene: 7. DNA of the CDR3: TGTGCCAGCAGTTTCACAGCGGGAGGTCTTAAAAACATTCAGTACTTC. Translating gives CASSFTAGGLKNIQYF.